This TCR beta chain was sequenced for a study of cytomegalovirus exposure and HLA in healthy donors. Overall study findings and caveats: In vitro experiments confirmed that three CMV-associated chains were specific for CMV antigens. Across donors, most TCRs were seen rarely, yet some public ones were widespread. Using the classifier, cytomegalovirus status was reportedly diagnosed with high specificity and sensitivity. Cytomegalovirus-associated status was assigned to about 160 TCR beta chains.

Notes on this clone: Its cognate antigen is unknown.

The method was immunoSEQ multiplex PCR; TCRdb's version includes in-frame clones alone and lacks a portion of them. The table shows approximately 160,000 clones, with just under 90% occurring only once. Trimming took 2 bases from V and 4 from J, leaving 17 bases between them. The CDR3 sequence is 16 residues long. Germline V gives CDR1 SGDLS, CDR2 YYNGEE. This chain uses TRBV9 with TRBJ2-3; the D gene is possibly TRBD1 (6 bases). This receptor was taken from a young man in good health and CMV-seropositive. The sequenced sample consisted of PBMCs. The chain's CDR3 is CASSVNNQGYADTQYF. The CDR3 DNA reads as TGTGCCAGCAGCGTTAACAATCAGGGGTATGCAGATACGCAGTATTTT.